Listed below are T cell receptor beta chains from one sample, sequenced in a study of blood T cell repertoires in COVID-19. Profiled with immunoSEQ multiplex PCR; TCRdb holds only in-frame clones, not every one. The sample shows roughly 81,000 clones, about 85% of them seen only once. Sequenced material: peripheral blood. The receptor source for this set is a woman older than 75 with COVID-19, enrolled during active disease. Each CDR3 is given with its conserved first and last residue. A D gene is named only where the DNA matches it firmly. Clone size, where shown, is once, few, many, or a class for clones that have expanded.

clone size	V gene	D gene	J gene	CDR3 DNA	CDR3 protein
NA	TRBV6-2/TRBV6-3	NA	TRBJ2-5	TGTGCCAGCAGCAGGGGAGGGTACGAGACCCAGTACTTC	CASSRGGYETQYF
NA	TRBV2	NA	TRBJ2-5	TGTGCCAGCAGAGGAGGTCCAGGGGACCAAGAGACCCAGTACTTC	CASRGGPGDQETQYF
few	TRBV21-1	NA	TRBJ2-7	TGTGCCAGCAGCAAAGGGGACAGGGGCCGCGAGCAGTACTTC	CASSKGDRGREQYF
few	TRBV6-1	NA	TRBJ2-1	TGTGCCAGCAGTGAATCCCCCCCGGGGTTCACCTACAATGAGCAGTTCTTC	CASSESPPGFTYNEQFF
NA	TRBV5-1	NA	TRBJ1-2	TGCGCCAGCAGCCAGGGGAATGTCTATGGCTACACCTTC	CASSQGNVYGYTF
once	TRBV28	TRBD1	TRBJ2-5	TGTGCCAGCAGTTACGGACAGGGGGTAGGGGAGACCCAGTACTTC	CASSYGQGVGETQYF
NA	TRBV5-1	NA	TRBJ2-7	TGCGCCAGCAGCTCATCCCCCGCGAAGGGAGTGGAGCAGTACTTC	CASSSSPAKGVEQYF
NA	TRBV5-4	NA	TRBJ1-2	TGTGCCAGCAGCTTGTACACCGGGGGGGTTTACGGCTACACCTTC	CASSLYTGGVYGYTF
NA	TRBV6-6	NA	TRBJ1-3	TGTGCCAGCAGTTACACAGGTTCTGGAAACACCATATATTTT	CASSYTGSGNTIYF
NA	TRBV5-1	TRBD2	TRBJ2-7	TGCGCCAGCAGCTTGGGGACTAGCCGTGGTTTTGGCGAGCAGTACTTC	CASSLGTSRGFGEQYF
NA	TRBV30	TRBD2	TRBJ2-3	TGTGCCTGGAGTCAAGGACTAGCGGGGGACGCAGATACGCAGTATTTT	CAWSQGLAGDADTQYF
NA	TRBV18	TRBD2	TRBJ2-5	TGTGCCAGCTCACCTAGACTAGCGGGGGGCCAAGAGACCCAGTACTTC	CASSPRLAGGQETQYF
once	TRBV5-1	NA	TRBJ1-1	TGCGCCAGCAGCTTGCTCAGGGCGGGGGACACTGAAGCTTTCTTT	CASSLLRAGDTEAFF
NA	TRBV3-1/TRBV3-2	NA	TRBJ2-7	TGTGCCAGCAGCCAAGTGTGGGGCAACTACGAGCAGTACTTC	CASSQVWGNYEQYF
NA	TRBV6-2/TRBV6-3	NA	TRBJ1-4	TGTGCCAGCAGTTACGAGGTTGCAACTAATGAAAAACTGTTTTTT	CASSYEVATNEKLFF
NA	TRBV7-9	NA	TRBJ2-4	TGTGCCAGCAGCCCGGGACATTTGCTACAAAACATTCAGTACTTC	CASSPGHLLQNIQYF
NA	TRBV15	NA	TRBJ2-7	TGTGCCACCAGCCGCCAGGGGACACCCCTCTACGAGCAGTACTTC	CATSRQGTPLYEQYF
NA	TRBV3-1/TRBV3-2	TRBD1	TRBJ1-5	TGTGCCAGCAGCCGACCCATCAGGACAGGGAAGAATCAGCCCCAGCATTTT	CASSRPIRTGKNQPQHF
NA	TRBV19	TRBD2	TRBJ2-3	TGTGCCAGTACCCTAGCAGCTAGCGGGAGGTCAGATACGCAGTATTTT	CASTLAASGRSDTQYF
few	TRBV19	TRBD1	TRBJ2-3	TGTGCCAGTAGTCCACGACGGGACAGGGCCGACACAGATACGCAGTATTTT	CASSPRRDRADTDTQYF
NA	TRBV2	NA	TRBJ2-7	TGTGCCAGCATGAGGGTAACCTACGAGCAGTACTTC	CASMRVTYEQYF
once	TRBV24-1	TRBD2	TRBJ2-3	TGTGCCACCAGTGATTCCCTGCGGGAGCGGTATGGGAGCGCGCAGTATTTT	CATSDSLRERYGSAQYF
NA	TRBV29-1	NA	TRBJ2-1	TGCAGCGTTGAGGTACCAGGGAAGTCCTACAATGAGCAGTTCTTC	CSVEVPGKSYNEQFF
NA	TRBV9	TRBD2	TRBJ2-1	TGTGCCAGCAGCGCGCGGGGGTATGATGCCAATGAGCAGTTCTTC	CASSARGYDANEQFF
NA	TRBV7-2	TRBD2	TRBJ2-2	TGTGCCAGCAGCTTAGCGACAGCGGGGGACACCGGGGAGCTGTTTTTT	CASSLATAGDTGELFF
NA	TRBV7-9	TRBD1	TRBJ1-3	TGTGCCAGCAGCACAGGGGACAGAAACACCATATATTTT	CASSTGDRNTIYF
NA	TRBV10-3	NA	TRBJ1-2	TGTGCCATCAGTGAAACAAAGGACAGAGCCTATGGCTACACCTTC	CAISETKDRAYGYTF
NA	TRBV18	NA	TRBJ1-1	TGTGCCAGCTCACCATTGGGGCAAGAGACTGAAGCTTTCTTT	CASSPLGQETEAFF
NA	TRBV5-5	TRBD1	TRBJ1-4	TGTGCCAGCAGCTTGGGGGGACAGGGAGAAAAACTGTTTTTT	CASSLGGQGEKLFF
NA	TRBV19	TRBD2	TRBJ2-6	TGTGCCAGTAGTATAGTCCAAGGACTAGGGCCCTCTGGGGCCAACGTCCTGACTTTC	CASSIVQGLGPSGANVLTF
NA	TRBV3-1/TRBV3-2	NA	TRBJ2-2	TGTGCCAGCAGCCCGTCGAACACCGGGGAGCTGTTTTTT	CASSPSNTGELFF
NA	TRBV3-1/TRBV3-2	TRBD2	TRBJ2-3	TGTGCCAGCAGCACGACTAGCGGGGGCGATACGCAGTATTTT	CASSTTSGGDTQYF
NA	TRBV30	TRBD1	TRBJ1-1	TGTGCCTGGACTACAGGGGGCACTGAAGCTTTCTTT	CAWTTGGTEAFF
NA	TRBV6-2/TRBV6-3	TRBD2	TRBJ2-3	TGTGCCAGCAGTTACCCGGGGCTCGGGGGGGATACGCAGTATTTT	CASSYPGLGGDTQYF
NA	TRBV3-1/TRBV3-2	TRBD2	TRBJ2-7	TGTGCCAGCGTCGGGCTAGCGGGAGCCACCGAGCAGTACTTC	CASVGLAGATEQYF
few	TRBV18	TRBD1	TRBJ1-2	TGTGCCAGCTCACCACTGGGGGACAGCTATGGCTACACCTTC	CASSPLGDSYGYTF
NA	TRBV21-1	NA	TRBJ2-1	TGTGCCAGCAGCGCCCGGACAGGGGATGAGCAGTTCTTC	CASSARTGDEQFF
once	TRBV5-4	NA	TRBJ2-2	TGTGCCAGCAGCCCCGCAGGTTTGAACACCGGGGAGCTGTTTTTT	CASSPAGLNTGELFF
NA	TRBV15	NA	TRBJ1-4	TGTGCCACCAGCAGCCTCAGGGTTGGAACTAATGAAAAACTGTTTTTT	CATSSLRVGTNEKLFF
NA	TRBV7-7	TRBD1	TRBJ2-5	TGTGCTAGCAGCCAGGGACAGTCCCAAGAGACCCAGTACTTC	CASSQGQSQETQYF
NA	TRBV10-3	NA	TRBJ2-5	TGTGCCATCAGTGAGTCGCTAGCGATTCAAGAGACCCAGTACTTC	CAISESLAIQETQYF
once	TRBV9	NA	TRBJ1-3	TGTGCCAGCAGCATTGGACAGAGTTCTGGAAACACCATATATTTT	CASSIGQSSGNTIYF
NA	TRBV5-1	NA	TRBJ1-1	TGCGCCAGCAGCTTGGGTCGGACAGTGGCCCTGGAGGCTTTCTTT	CASSLGRTVALEAFF
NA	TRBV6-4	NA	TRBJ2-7	TGTGCCAGCAGTGTCCTAGAAGGAGGCGAGCAGTACTTC	CASSVLEGGEQYF
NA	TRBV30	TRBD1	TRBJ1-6	TGTGCCTGGAGTGTACTATGGCAGGGGGTTTTTAATTCACCCCTCCACTTT	CAWSVLWQGVFNSPLHF
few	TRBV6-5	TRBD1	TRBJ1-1	TGTGCCAGCAGTTTCCACGGACAGGCCAAAGCTTTCTTT	CASSFHGQAKAFF
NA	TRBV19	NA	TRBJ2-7	TGTGCCAGTAGTCTCAAACTAGTAGGGGGCTACGAGCAGTACTTC	CASSLKLVGGYEQYF
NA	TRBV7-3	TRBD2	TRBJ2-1	TGTGCCAGCAGAAGAGCGGGGGGGATGTACAATGAGCAGTTCTTC	CASRRAGGMYNEQFF
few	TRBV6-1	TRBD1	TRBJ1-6	TGTGCCAGCAGTGAACAGGCAGGGGGGTGGTCACCCCTCCACTTT	CASSEQAGGWSPLHF
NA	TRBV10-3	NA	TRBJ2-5	TGTGCCACACACCCGGTCGTCGCCGGAGTAGAGACCCAGTACTTC	CATHPVVAGVETQYF
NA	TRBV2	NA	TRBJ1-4	TGTGCCAGCAGTGATGAACAGGGCCGCGCAACTAATGAAAAACTGTTTTTT	CASSDEQGRATNEKLFF
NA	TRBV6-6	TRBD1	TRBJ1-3	TGTGCCAGCAGCGCGGGACAGGGGGTCACTGGAAACACCATATATTTT	CASSAGQGVTGNTIYF
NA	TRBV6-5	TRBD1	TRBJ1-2	TGTGCCAGCAGATACCGACAGGGGGAAAGTGGCTACACCTTC	CASRYRQGESGYTF
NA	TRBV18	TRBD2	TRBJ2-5	TGTGCCAGCTCACCACCGGGACTAGCAAGAGAGACCCAGTACTTC	CASSPPGLARETQYF
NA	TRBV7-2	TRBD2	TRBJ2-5	TGTGCCAGCAGCCCACAGCGGGGGCAGGAGACCCAGTACTTC	CASSPQRGQETQYF
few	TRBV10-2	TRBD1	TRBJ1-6	TGCGCCAGCCGGGGACAGTCGGTCTCCTATAATTCACCCCTCCACTTT	CASRGQSVSYNSPLHF
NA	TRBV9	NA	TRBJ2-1	TGTGCCAGCAGCCAGAGACTAGATGCTTACAATGAGCAGTTCTTC	CASSQRLDAYNEQFF
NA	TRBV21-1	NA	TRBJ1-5	TGTGCCAGCAGCAAAGGAAGGACAGGACCGAATGTCAAGACGGGACAGCCCCAGCATTTT	CASSKGRTGPNVKTGQPQHF
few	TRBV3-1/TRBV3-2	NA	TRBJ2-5	TGTGCCGTCGAGGGTAGAGGGCAAGAGACCCAGTACTTC	CAVEGRGQETQYF